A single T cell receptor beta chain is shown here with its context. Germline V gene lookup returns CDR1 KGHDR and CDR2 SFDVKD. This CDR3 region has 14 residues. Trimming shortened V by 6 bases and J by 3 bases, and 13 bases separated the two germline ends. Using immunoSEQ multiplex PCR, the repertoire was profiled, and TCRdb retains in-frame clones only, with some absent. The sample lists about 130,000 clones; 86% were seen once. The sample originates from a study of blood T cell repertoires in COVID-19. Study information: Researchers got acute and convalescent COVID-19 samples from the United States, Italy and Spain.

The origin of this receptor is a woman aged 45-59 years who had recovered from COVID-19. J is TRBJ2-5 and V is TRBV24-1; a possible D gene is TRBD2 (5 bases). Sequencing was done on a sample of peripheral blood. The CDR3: CATSSSPLEETQYF. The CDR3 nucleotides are TGTGCCACCAGTTCTAGCCCCCTTGAAGAGACCCAGTACTTC.